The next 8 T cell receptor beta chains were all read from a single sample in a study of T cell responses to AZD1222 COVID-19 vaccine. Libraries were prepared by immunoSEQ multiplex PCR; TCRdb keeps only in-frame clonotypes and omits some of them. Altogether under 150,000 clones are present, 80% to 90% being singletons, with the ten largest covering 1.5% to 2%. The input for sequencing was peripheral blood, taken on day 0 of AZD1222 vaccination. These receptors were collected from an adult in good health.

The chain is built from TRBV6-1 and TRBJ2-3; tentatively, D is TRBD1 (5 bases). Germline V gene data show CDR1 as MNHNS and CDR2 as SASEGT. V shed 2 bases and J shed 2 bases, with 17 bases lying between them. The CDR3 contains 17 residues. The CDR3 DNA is TGTGCCAGCAGTGAACGGGTTTCACAGGCCTCCACAGATACGCAGTATTTT. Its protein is CASSERVSQASTDTQYF.

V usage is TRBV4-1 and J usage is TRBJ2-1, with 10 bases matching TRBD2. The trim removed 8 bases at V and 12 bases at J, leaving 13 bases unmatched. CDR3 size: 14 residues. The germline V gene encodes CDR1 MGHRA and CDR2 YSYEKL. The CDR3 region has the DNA TGCGCCAGCCAAGCGGGGGGGCCCACGCGTTGGCAGTTCTTC. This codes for CASQAGGPTRWQFF.

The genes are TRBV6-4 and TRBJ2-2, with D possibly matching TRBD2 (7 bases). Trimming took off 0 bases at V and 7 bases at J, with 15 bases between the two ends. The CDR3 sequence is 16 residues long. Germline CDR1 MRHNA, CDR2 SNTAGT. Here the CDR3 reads CASSDSRGGADGELFF. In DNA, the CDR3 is TGTGCCAGCAGTGACTCGAGAGGGGGGGCAGACGGGGAGCTGTTTTTT.

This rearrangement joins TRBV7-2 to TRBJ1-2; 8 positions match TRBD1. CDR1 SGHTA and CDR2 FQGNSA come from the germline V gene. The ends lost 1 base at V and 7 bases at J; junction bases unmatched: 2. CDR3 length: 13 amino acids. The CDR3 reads CASSLGQGFGYTF. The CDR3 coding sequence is TGTGCCAGCAGCTTAGGACAGGGGTTTGGCTACACCTTC.

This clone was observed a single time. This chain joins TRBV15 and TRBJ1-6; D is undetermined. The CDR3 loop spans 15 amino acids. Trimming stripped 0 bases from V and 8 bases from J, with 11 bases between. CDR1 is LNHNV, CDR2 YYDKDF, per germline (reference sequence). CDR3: CATSRDRKIDSPLHF. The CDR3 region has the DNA TGTGCCACCAGCAGAGATCGGAAGATTGATTCACCCCTCCACTTT.

CDR3 sequence (DNA): TGTGCCAGCAGCCGGCGGTGGACAGGATTAAACACCGGGGAGCTGTTTTTT. This encodes CASSRRWTGLNTGELFF. This chain joins TRBV9 and TRBJ2-2, with 7 bases aligning to TRBD1. V gave up 4 bases and J gave up 2 bases; unmatched junction bases: 11. The CDR3 is 17 amino acids. The germline V gene has CDR1 SGDLS and CDR2 YYNGEE.

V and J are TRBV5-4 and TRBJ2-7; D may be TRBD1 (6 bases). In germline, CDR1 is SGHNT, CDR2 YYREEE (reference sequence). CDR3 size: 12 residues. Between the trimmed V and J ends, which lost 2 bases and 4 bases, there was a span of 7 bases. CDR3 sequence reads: CASSFRGYEQYF. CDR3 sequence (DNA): TGTGCCAGCAGCTTTAGGGGGTACGAGCAGTACTTC.

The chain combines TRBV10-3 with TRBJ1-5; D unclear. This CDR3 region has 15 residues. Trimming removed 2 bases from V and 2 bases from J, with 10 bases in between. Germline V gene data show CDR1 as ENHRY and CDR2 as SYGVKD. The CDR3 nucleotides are TGTGCCATCAGTGAGACCGGAGTGGGCAATCAGCCCCAGCATTTT. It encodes CAISETGVGNQPQHF.